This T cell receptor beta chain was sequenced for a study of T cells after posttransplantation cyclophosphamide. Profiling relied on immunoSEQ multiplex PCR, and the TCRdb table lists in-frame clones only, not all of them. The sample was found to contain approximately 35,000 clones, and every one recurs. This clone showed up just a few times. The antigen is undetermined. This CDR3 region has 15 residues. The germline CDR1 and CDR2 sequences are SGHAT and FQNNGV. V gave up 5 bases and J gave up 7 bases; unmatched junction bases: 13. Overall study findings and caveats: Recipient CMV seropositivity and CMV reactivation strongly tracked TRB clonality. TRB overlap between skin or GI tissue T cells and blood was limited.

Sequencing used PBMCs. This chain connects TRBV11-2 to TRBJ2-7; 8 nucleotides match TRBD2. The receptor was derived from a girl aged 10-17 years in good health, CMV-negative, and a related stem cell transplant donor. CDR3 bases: TGTGCCAGCAGCCTGACAGCGGGAGTAAGGAGAGAGCAGTACTTC. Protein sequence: CASSLTAGVRREQYF.